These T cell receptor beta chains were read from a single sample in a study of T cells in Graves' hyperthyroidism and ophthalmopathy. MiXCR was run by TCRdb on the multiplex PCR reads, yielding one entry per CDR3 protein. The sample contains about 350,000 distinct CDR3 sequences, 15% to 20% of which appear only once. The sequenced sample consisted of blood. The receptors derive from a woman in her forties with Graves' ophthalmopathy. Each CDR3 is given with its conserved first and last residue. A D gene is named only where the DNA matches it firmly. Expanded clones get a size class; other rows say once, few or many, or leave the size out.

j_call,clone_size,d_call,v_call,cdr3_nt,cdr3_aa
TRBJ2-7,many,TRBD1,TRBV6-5,TGTGCCAGCAGTCAGACAGGGGAGGCCTACGAGCAGTACTTC,CASSQTGEAYEQYF
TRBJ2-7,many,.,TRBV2,TGTGCCAGCAGCCAAGGACCCTACGGCGAGCAGTACTTC,CASSQGPYGEQYF
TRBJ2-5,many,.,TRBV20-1,TGCAGTGCTAGAGATCGGAACCACAGGCGTACCCCCCAAGAGACCCAGTACTTC,CSARDRNHRRTPQETQYF
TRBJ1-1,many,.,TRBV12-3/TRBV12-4,TGTGCCAGCAGCCAACCCAGACTGGGGCACACTGAAGCTTTCTTT,CASSQPRLGHTEAFF
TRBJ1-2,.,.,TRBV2,TGTGCCAGCGACAGCAACTATGGCTACACCTTC,CASDSNYGYTF
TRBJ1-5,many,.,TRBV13,TGTGCCAGCAGCTTAGCAGGGATGAGCAATCAGCCCCAGCATTTT,CASSLAGMSNQPQHF
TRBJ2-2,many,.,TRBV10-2,TGCGCCAGCAGTGACGCACGTCGCGGGGAGCTGTTTTTT,CASSDARRGELFF
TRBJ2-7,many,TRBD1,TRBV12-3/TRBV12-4,TGTGCCACTGGGACAGGGCCCTACGAGCAGTACTTC,CATGTGPYEQYF
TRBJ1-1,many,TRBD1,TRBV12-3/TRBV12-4,TGTGCCAGCAGTCGGGAGGGACAGGCCATGGGAAACACTGAAGCTTTCTTT,CASSREGQAMGNTEAFF
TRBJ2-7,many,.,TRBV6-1,TGTGCCAGCAGTGCTCGGGCAGGGGATCAGTACTTC,CASSARAGDQYF
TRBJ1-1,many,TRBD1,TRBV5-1,TGCGCCAGCCGGGGGAGTCAGGGGGCCACTAATGCTTTCTTT,CASRGSQGATNAFF
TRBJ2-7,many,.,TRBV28,TGTGCCAGCAGTTCGCAGGGGGGGTTCTCCTACGAGCAGTACTTC,CASSSQGGFSYEQYF
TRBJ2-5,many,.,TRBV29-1,TGCAGCGGACACCTTCTACAGGGCTCTGAGACCCAGTACTTC,CSGHLLQGSETQYF
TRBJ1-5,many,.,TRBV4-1,TGCGCCAGCAGCCAACCGGGGGCGCGACAGCCCCAGCATTTT,CASSQPGARQPQHF
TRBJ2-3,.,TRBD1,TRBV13,TGTGCCAGCAGCTTAAGACAGGGGTCCACAGATACGCAGTATTTT,CASSLRQGSTDTQYF
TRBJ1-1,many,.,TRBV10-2,TGCGCCAGCAGCCTAGGGACGGTCAAAGAGGCTTTCTTT,CASSLGTVKEAFF
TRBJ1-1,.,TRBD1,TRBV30,TGTGCCTGGAGTGTAGGGGGCAGTGAAGCTTTCTTT,CAWSVGGSEAFF
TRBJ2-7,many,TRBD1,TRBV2,TGTGCCAGCACTCCGGACAGGGGTCGCGGGCAGTACTTC,CASTPDRGRGQYF
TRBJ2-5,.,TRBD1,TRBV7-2,TGTGCCAGCAGCTGGGACAGTACAACAGAAGAGACCCAGTACTTC,CASSWDSTTEETQYF
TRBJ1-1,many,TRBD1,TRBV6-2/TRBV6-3,TGTGCCAGCAGTTACCCCACCGGGACAGGGGTAGGGGACACTGAAGCTTTCTTT,CASSYPTGTGVGDTEAFF
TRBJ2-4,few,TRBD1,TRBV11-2,TGTGCCAGCAGGCGAGGGACAGGGGACGGCAAAAACATTCAGTACTTC,CASRRGTGDGKNIQYF
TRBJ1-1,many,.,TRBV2,TGTGCCAGCAGTGAACCATGGTCTATGGGGAAGAACACTGAAGCTTTCTTT,CASSEPWSMGKNTEAFF
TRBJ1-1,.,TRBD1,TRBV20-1,TGCAGTGTCAGAAGCGGGACAGGGGGAAGAACTGAAGCTTTCTTT,CSVRSGTGGRTEAFF
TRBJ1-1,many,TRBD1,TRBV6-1,TGTGCCAGCAGGGCCTCAGGGGGCACTGAAGCTTTCTTT,CASRASGGTEAFF
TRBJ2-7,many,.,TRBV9,TGTGCCAGCAGCGAGGTGGACGGTACCTACGAGCAGTACTTC,CASSEVDGTYEQYF
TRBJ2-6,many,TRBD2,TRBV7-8,TGTGCCAGCAGCCCATCTCTAGCGGGGAACTCTTTGGGGGCCAACGTCCTGACTTTC,CASSPSLAGNSLGANVLTF
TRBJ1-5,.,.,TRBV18,TGTGCCAGCTCACCCGAAGTGGGATTTCAGCCCCAGCATTTT,CASSPEVGFQPQHF
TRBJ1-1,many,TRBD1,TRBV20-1,TGCAGTGCGAGCGGACAGGGCTCATTAATGAACACTGAAGCTTTCTTT,CSASGQGSLMNTEAFF
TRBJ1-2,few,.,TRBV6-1,TGTGCCAGCAAGCTGAACGACTATGGCTACACCTTC,CASKLNDYGYTF
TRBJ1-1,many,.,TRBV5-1,TGCGCCAGCAGGCAGGGTTATGCGACTGAAGCTTTCTTT,CASRQGYATEAFF
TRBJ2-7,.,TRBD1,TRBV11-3,TGTGCCAGCAGGACCGGGACAGGGGGCGGCGAGCAGTACTTC,CASRTGTGGGEQYF
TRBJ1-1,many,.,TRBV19,TGTGCCAGCTCTCTTCAGGGGATGTGGACTGAGGCTTTCTTT,CASSLQGMWTEAFF
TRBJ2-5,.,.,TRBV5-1,TGCGCCAGCAGCTCGCAGGGGGAGACCCAGTACTTC,CASSSQGETQYF
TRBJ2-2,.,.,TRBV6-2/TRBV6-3,TGTGCCAGCAGACAGGTTGGATCCACCGGGGGGCTGTTTTTT,CASRQVGSTGGLFF
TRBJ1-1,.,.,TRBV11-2,TGTGCCAGCAGCTTAATGTGGAGATCCGGGGACACTGAAGCTTTCTTT,CASSLMWRSGDTEAFF
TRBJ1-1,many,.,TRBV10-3,TGTGCCACCTACCCGGATTTACCTAACACTGAAGCTTTCTTT,CATYPDLPNTEAFF
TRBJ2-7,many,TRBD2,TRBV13,TGTGCCAGCAGGTCCCTAGCGGGAGGGGACGAGCAGTACTTC,CASRSLAGGDEQYF
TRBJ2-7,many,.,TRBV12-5,TGTGCTAGTGGTTTGGTGCCAGGAGCCTACGAGCAGTACTTC,CASGLVPGAYEQYF
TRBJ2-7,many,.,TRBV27,TGTGCCAGCAGTTTATTTAATGCGGCGCCCGGGGAGCAGTACTTC,CASSLFNAAPGEQYF
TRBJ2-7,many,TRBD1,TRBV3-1,TGTGCCAGCAGCCAGGGACGGACAGGGGCCTACGAGCAGTACTTC,CASSQGRTGAYEQYF
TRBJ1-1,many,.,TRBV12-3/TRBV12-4,TGTGCCAGCAGGCCTAGGGGGGGCTTCACTGAAGCTTTCTTT,CASRPRGGFTEAFF
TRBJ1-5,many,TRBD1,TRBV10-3,TGTGCCATCAGGGAGGGACAGAGTAGCAATCAGCCCCAGCATTTT,CAIREGQSSNQPQHF
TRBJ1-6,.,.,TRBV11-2,TGTGCCAGCTCCCGGGAGGGGCCCCGGGGGGATTCACCCCTCCACTTT,CASSREGPRGDSPLHF
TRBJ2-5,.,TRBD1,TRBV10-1,TGCGCCAGCAGTGAGTACGCCGGGACAGGGACAGAGACCCAGTACTTC,CASSEYAGTGTETQYF
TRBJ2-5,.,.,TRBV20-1,TGCAGTGCTACCCGACAGATTGAAGAGACCCAGTACTTC,CSATRQIEETQYF